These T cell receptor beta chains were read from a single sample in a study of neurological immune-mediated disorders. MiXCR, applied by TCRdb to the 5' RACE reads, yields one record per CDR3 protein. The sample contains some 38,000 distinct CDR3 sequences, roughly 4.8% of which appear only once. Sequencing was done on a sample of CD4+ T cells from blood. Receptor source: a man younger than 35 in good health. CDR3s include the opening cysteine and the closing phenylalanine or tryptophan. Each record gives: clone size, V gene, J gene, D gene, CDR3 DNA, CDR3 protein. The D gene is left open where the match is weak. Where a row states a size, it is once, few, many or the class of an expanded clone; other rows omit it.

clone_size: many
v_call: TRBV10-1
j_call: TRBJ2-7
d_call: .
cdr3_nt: TGCGCCAGCCGGCAAACGCTAATTGGGGAGCAGTACTTC
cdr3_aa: CASRQTLIGEQYF

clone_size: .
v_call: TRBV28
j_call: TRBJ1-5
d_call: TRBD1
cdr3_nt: TGTGCCAGCAGTTTCCAGGGGGCCCACAATCAGCCCCAACATTTT
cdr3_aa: CASSFQGAHNQPQHF

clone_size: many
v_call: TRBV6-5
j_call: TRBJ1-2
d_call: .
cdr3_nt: TGTGCCAGCAGTTACTCGCAGGGGCCAGGACTTGGCTATGGCTACACCTTC
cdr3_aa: CASSYSQGPGLGYGYTF

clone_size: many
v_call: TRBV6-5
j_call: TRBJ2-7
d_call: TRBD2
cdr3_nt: TGTGCCAGCAGTGCCGACCTAGCGGGGGTCTCCTACGAGCAGTACTTC
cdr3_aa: CASSADLAGVSYEQYF

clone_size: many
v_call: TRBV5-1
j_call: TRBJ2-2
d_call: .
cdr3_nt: TGCGCCAGCAGCTTGGTGGCAGGGGTTACCGGGGAGCTGTTTTTT
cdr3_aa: CASSLVAGVTGELFF

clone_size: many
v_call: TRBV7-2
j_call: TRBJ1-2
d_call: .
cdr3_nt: TGTGCCAGCAGCTTAGCGGCCTCCCGGTTCCCTGGCTACACCTTC
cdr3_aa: CASSLAASRFPGYTF

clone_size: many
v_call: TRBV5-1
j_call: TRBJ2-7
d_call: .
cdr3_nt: TGCGCCAGCAGCCAGAGTGGGTGGGGTGACGAGCAGTACTTC
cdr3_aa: CASSQSGWGDEQYF

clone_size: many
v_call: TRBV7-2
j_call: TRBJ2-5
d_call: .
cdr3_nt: TGTGCCTCGGGTCCACGGCTGGGGAAGACCCAGTACTTC
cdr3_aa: CASGPRLGKTQYF

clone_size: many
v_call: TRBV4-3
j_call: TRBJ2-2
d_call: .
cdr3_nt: TGCGCCAGCAGCCAAGATCCAGGGGCTGGCGGGGAGCTGTTTTTT
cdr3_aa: CASSQDPGAGGELFF

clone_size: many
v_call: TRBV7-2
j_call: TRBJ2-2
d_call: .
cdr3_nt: TGTGCCAGCAGCTTAGTTATGACAACCGGGGAGCTGTTTTTT
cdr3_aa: CASSLVMTTGELFF

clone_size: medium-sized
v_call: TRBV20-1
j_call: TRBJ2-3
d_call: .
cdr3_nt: TGCAGTGCTAGGGCTAGGACTAGCACAGATACGCAGTATTTT
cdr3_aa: CSARARTSTDTQYF

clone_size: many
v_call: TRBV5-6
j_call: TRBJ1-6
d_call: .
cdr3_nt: TGTGCCAGCAGCTTACAGCGGAATTCACCCCTCCACTTT
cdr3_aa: CASSLQRNSPLHF

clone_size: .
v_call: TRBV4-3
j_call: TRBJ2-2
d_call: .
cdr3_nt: TGCGCCAGCAGCCAAGAGGTAGTCTTTTTCGGGGGGCCTCACACCGGGGAGCTGTTTTTT
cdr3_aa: CASSQEVVFFGGPHTGELFF

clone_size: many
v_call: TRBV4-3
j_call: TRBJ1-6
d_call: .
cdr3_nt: TGCGCCAGCAGCCAAGATCTTGACAAAAATTCACCCCTCCACTTT
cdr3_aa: CASSQDLDKNSPLHF

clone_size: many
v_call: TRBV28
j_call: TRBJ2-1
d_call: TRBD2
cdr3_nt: TGTGCCAGCAGTGTTGGGGGTAGCGGGGGCCATTACAATGAGCAGTTCTTC
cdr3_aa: CASSVGGSGGHYNEQFF

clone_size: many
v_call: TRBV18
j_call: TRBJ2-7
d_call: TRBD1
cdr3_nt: TGTGCCAGCTCACCAAAAACAGGGGTCTCCTACGAGCAGTACTTC
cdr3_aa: CASSPKTGVSYEQYF